The TCR beta chain under discussion was sequenced for a study of blood T cell repertoires in COVID-19. On the study more broadly: Samples taken during acute and convalescent COVID-19 were collected in the United States, Italy and Spain. T cells, B-cell-depleted T cells, or PBMCs supplied cDNA or gDNA.

As handled by the study authors: Amplification of reference gene primers was used by the study to estimate nucleated cell counts. Only in-frame clones appear in the TCRdb table, and some are missing; sequencing was by immunoSEQ multiplex PCR. For V, J and clone size, that table is used; D and trimming come from the DNA. The data hold roughly 140,000 clones, with 85% observed a single time. Sequences were obtained from peripheral blood. The TCR comes from a woman in her thirties or forties with active or convalescent COVID-19.

As DNA, the CDR3 is TGTGCCAGCAGCTACGACAGGAGCTCCCCCGAAAAACTGTTTTTT. Translated: CASSYDRSSPEKLFF. V and J are TRBV11-3 and TRBJ1-4; D might be TRBD1 (6 bases). Germline-derived CDR1 and CDR2 are SGHNT and YENEEA. Trimming cost V 4 bases and J 8 bases, with 17 bases left between them. The CDR3 is 15 residues long.